This passage covers 4 T cell receptor beta chains from one sample sequenced in a study of CD8+ T cells in alopecia areata. The treatment: oral pan-JAK inhibitor, 5-10 mg twice daily. TCR sequencing used cDNA made by reverse transcription of extracted RNA. Some clones are missing from TCRdb's copy, which holds only in-frame ones; the method was immunoSEQ multiplex PCR. This sample has approximately 160,000 clones; less than 70% occur once, and the top ten carry 12% to 15%. This specimen consisted of CD4+ T cells sorted from blood, obtained at week 24, from a patient treated with tofacitinib. Receptors originate from a human donor with alopecia areata.

The rearrangement joins TRBV28 to TRBJ2-7; weak D call: TRBD2 (6 bases). The germline V gene has CDR1 MDHEN and CDR2 SYDVKM. V lost 9 bases and J lost 0, with 15 bases in between. CDR3 length: 14 residues. CDR3 nucleotides: TGTGCCAGTTCCCGGGAGCAGAGCTCCTACGAGCAGTACTTC. It specifies CASSREQSSYEQYF.

V gene TRBV5-1 combines with J gene TRBJ2-2; 7 bases match TRBD1. The germline V gene has CDR1 SGHRS and CDR2 YFSETQ. V lost 3 bases, J lost 1 base, and 3 bases stayed unmatched. The CDR3 length is 15 residues. The CDR3 nucleotides are TGCGCCAGCAGCTCTCAGGGGGAGAACACCGGGGAGCTGTTTTTT. Protein sequence: CASSSQGENTGELFF. Full variable domain (rest looked up from reference TRBV5-1 and TRBJ2-2): KAGVTQTPRYLIKTRGQQVTLSCSPISGHRSVSWYQQTPGQGLQFLFEYFSETQRNKGNFPGRFSGRQFSNSRSEMNVSTLELGDSALYLCASSSQGENTGELFFGEGSRLTVL.

This sequence joins TRBV7-2 and TRBJ1-1; no firm D call. The CDR3 loop spans 14 amino acids. The germline gives CDR1 SGHTA, CDR2 FQGNSA. V dropped 6 bases and J dropped 8 bases, with 19 bases sitting between them. In DNA form, the CDR3 reads TGTGCCAGCAGGCTTCGTAGGGAGGGAATAGAAGCTTTCTTT. It translates to CASRLRREGIEAFF.

As concerns this clone: One junction end does not reproduce the germline sequence, and a read error may be involved. The chain couples TRBV19 to TRBJ2-5, with D uncertain. The CDR3 contains 13 residues. The germline CDR1 and CDR2 sequences are LNHDA and SQIVND (reference sequence). CDR3 in DNA: TGTGCCAGTAGTCCCACGGACCAAAAGACCCAGTACTTC. The encoded protein is CASSPTDQKTQYF.